This TCR beta chain was identified during a study of CD8+CD57+ T cells in acquired aplastic anemia. With 0 bases removed from V and 7 bases from J, the gap between germline ends came to 12 bases. Germline CDR1 and CDR2: DFQATT and SNEGSKA (reference sequence). This CDR3 comprises 13 residues. Genomic DNA, the template, was used for profiling of the TCR beta VDJ and CDR3. TCRdb reanalysed the reads using MiXCR and keeps one entry per CDR3 protein. Here the sample spans 250,000 to 300,000 distinct CDR3 sequences, approximately 57% being singletons. The V and J genes are TRBV20-1 and TRBJ1-2; D is undetermined. Sequencing was carried out using sorted CD4+, CD8+, or CD8+CD57+ T cells (not recorded which) from PBMCs. The receptor comes from a human donor with severe aplastic anemia or a healthy control (not recorded which). CDR3 protein: CSARDLEGRGYTF. CDR3 nucleotide sequence: TGCAGTGCTAGAGATCTGGAAGGACGTGGCTACACCTTC.